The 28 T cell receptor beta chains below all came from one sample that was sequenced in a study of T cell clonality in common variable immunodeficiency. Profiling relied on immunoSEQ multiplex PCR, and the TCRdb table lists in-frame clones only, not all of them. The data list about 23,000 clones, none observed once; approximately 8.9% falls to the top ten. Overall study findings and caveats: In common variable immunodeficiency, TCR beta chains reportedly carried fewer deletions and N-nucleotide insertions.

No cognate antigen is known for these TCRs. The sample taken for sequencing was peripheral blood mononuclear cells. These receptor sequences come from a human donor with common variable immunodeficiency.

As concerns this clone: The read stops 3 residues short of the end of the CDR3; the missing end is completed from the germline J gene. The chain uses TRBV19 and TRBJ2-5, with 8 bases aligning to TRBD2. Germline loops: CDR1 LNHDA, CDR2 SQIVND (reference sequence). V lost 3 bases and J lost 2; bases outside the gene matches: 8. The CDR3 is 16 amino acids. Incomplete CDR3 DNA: TGTGCCAGTAGTATGAAACTAGCGGTTTCTCAAGAGACC. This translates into CASSMKLAVSQET. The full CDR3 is CASSMKLAVSQETQYF.

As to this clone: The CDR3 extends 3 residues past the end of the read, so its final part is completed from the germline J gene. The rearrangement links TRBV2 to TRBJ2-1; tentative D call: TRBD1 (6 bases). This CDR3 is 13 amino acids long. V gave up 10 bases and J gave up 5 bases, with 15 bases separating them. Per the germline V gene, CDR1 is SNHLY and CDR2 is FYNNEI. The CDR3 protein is CATLNRDNNEQFF. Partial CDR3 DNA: TGTGCCACCTTGAACCGGGACAACAATGAG.

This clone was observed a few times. CDR3 amino acids: CASSTDRGATFYEQYF. The DNA read from the CDR3 is TGTGCCAGTAGTACCGACAGGGGTGCTACCTTCTACGAG. The chain employs TRBV19 and TRBJ2-7; TRBD1 aligns across 8 bases. Read coverage stops 3 residues before the CDR3 terminus; the germline J gene supplies the remainder. Per the germline V gene, CDR1 is LNHDA and CDR2 is SQIVND (reference sequence). V lost 4 bases, J lost 3 bases, and 11 bases stayed unmatched. The CDR3 is made up of 16 amino acids.

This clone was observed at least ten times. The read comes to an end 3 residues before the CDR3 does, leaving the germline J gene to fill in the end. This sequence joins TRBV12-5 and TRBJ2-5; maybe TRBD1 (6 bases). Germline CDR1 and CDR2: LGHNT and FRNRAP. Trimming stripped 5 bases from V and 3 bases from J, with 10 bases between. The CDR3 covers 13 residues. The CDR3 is CASGTGTKETQYF. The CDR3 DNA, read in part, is TGTGCTAGTGGTACAGGGACAAAAGAGACC.

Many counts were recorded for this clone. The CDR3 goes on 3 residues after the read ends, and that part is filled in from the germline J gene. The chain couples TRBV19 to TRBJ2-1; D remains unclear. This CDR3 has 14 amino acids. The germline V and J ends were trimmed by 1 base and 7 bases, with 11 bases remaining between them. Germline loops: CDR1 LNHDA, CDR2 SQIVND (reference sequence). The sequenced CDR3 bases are TGTGCCAGTAGTATAGTAGCCGGTCTGAATGAG. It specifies CASSIVAGLNE. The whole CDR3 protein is CASSIVAGLNEQFF.

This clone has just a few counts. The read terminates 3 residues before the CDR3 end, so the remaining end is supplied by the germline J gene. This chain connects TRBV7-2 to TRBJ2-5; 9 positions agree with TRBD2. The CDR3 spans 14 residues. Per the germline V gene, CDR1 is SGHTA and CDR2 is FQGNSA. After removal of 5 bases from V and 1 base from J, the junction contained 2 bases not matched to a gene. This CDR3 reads CASSRGGAQETQYF. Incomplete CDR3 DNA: TGTGCCAGCAGCCGCGGGGGGGCCCAAGAGACC.

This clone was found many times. The CDR3 bases that were read are TGCAGCGTTGAAGACCCAGCGGGAGGGCATAGCGGGGAG. It codes for CSVEDPAGGHSGE. The whole CDR3 protein reads CSVEDPAGGHSGELFF. This sequence joins TRBV29-1 and TRBJ2-2, with 10 bases identical to TRBD2. The CDR3 goes on 3 residues after the read ends, and that part is filled in from the germline J gene. V lost 0 bases to trimming and J lost 7 bases; unmatched junction nucleotides: 8. The CDR3 covers 16 residues. Germline CDR1 and CDR2: SQVTM and ANQGSEA.

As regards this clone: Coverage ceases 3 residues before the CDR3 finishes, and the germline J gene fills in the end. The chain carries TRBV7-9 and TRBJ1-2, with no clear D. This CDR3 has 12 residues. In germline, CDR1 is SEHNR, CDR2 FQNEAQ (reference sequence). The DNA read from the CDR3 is TGTGCCAGCAGCTCCACGGGGTACGGC. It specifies CASSSTGYG. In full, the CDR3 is CASSSTGYGYTF.

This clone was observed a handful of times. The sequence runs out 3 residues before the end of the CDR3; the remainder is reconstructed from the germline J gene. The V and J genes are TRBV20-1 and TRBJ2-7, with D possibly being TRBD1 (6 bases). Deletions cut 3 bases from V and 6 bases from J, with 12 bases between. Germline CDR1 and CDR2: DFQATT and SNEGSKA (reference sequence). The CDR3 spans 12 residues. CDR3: CSASGLRGEQYF. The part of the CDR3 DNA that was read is TGCAGTGCTAGCGGGCTCAGGGGCGAG.

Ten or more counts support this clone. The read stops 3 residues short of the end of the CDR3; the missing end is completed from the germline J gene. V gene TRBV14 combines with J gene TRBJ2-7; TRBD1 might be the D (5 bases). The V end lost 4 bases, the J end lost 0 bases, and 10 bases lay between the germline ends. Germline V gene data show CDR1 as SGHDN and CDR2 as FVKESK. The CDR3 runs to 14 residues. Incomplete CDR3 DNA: TGTGCCAGCAGCCTACGGACAACCTCCTACGAG. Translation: CASSLRTTSYE. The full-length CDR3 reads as CASSLRTTSYEQYF.

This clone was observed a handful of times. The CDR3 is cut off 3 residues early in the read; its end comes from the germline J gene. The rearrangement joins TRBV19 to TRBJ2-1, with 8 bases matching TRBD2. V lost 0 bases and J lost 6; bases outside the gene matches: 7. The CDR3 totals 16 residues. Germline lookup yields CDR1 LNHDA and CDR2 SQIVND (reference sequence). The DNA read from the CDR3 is TGTGCCAGTAGTATAGATCCCGCGGGAGGAGCCAATGAG. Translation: CASSIDPAGGANE. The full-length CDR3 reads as CASSIDPAGGANEQFF.

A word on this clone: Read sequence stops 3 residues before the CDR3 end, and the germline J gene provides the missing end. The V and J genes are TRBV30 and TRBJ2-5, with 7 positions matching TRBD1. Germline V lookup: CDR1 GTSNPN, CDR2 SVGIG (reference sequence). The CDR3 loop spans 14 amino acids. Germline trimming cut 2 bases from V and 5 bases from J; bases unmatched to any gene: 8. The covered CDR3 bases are TGTGCCTGGAGTCCACAAAGGGGGCTGGAGACC. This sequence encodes CAWSPQRGLET. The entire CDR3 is CAWSPQRGLETQYF.

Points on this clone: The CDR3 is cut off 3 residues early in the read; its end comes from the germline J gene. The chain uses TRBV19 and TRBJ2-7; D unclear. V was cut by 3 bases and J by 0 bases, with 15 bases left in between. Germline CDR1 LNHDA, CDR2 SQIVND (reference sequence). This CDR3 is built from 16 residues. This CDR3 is CASSMSAVDSSYEQYF. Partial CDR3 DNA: TGTGCCAGTAGTATGAGCGCCGTCGATAGCTCCTACGAG.

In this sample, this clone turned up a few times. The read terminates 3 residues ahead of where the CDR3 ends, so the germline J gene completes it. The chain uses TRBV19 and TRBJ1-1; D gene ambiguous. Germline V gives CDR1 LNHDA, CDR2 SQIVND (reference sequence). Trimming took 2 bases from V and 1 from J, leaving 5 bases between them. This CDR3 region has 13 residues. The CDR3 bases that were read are TGTGCCAGTAGTATACAGTGGAACACTGAA. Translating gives CASSIQWNTE. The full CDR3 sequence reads CASSIQWNTEAFF.

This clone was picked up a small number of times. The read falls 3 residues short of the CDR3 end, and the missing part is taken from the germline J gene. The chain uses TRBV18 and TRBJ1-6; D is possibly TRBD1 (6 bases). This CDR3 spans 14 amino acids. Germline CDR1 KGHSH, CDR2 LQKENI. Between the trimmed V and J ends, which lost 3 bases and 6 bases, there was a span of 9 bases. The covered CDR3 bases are TGTGCCAGCTCACCCGGACAGACTAATTCACCC. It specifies CASSPGQTNSP. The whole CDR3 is CASSPGQTNSPLHF.

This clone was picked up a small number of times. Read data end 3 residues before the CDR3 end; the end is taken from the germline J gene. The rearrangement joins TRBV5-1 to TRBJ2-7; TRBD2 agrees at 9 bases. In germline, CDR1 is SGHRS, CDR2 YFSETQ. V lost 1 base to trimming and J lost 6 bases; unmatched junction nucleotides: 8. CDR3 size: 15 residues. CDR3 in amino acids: CASSLLAGAPLEQYF. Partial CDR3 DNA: TGCGCCAGCAGCTTGTTAGCGGGAGCCCCACTCGAG.

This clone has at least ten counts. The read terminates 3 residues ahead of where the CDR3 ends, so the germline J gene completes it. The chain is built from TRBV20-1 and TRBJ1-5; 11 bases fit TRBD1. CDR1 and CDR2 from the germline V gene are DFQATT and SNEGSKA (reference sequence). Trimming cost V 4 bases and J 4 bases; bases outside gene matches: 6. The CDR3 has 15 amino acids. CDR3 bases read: TGCAGTGCTACATCCGGGACAGGGGGTAATCAGCCC. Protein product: CSATSGTGGNQP. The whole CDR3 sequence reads CSATSGTGGNQPQHF.

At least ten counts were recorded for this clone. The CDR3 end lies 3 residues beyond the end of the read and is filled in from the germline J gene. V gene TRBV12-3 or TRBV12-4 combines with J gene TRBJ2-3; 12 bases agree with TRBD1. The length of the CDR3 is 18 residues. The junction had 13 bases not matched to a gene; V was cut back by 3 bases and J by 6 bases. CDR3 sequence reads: CASSFGTGGFAGSDTQYF. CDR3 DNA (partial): TGTGCCAGCAGTTTTGGGACAGGGGGCTTTGCCGGCAGTGATACG.

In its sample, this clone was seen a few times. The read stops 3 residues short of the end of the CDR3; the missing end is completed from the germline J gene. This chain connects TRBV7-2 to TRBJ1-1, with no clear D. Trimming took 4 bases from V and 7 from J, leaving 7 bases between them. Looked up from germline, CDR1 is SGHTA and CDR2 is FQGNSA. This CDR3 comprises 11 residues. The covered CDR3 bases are TGTGCCAGCAGCTCCTCCCGTGAA. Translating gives CASSSSRE. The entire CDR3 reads CASSSSREAFF. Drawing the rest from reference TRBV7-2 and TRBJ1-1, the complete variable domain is GAGVSQSPSNKVTEKGKDVELRCDPISGHTALYWYRQSLGQGLEFLIYFQGNSAPDKSGLPSDRFSAERTGGSVSTLTIQRTQQEDSAVYLCASSSSREAFFGQGTRLTVV.

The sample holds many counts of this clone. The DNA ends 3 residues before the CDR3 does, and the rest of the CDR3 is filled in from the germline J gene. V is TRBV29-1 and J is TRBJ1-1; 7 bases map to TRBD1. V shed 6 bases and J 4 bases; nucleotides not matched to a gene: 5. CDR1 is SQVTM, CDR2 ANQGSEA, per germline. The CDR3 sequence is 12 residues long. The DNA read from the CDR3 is TGCAGCGTCGGGGACAGAGGCACTGAA. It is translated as CSVGDRGTE. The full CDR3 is CSVGDRGTEAFF.

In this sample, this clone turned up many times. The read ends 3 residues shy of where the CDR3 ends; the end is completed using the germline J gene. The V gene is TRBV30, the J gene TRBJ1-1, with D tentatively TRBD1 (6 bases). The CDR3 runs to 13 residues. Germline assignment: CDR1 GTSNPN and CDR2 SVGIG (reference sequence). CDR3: CAWRTAIGESAFF. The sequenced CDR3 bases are TGTGCCTGGCGGACAGCCATAGGTGAATCA.

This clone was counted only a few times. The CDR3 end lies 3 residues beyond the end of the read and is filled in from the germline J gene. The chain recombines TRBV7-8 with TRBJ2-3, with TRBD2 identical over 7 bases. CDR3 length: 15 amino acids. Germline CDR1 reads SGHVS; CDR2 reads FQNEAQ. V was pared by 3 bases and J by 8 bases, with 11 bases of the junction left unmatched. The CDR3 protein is CASSFLGGSDGTQYF. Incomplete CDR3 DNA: TGTGCCAGCAGCTTTCTGGGCGGGAGTGATGGTACG.

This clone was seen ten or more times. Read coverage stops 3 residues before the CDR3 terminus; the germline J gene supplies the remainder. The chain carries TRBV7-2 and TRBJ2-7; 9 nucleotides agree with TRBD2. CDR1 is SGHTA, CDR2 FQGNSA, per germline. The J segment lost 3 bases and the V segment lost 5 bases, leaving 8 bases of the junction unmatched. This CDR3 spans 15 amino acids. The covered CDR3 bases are TGTGCCAGCAGCCGTTCCCTAGCGGGGAACTACGAG. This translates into CASSRSLAGNYE. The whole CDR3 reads CASSRSLAGNYEQYF.

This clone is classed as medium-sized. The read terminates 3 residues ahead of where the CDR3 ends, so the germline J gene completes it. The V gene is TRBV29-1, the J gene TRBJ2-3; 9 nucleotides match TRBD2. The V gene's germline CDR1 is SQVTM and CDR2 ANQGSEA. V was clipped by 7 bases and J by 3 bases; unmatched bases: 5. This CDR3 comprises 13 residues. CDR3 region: CSAGSGGTDTQYF. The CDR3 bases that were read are TGCAGCGCTGGTAGCGGGGGAACAGATACG.

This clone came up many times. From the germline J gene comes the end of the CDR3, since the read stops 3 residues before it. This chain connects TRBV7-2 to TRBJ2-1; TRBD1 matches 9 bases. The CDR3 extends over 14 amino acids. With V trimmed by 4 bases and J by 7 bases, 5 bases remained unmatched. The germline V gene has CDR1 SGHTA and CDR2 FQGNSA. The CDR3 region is CASSSYRGQNEQFF. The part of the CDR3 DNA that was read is TGTGCCAGCAGCTCTTACAGGGGGCAAAATGAG.

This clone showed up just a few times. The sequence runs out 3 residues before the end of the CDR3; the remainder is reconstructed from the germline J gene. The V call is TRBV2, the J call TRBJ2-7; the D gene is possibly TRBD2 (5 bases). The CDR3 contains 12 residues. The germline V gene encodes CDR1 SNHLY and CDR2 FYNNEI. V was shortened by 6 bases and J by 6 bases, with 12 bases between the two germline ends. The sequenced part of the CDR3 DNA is TGTGCCAGCAGCGTGGACTCGCCCGAG. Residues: CASSVDSPE. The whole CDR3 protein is CASSVDSPEQYF.

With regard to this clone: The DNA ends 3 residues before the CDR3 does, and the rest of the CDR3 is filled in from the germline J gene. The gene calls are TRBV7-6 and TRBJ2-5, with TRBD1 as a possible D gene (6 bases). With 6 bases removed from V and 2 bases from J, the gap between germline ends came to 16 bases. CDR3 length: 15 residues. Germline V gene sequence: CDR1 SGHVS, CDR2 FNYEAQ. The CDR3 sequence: CASREEPDRQETQYF. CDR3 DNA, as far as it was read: TGTGCCAGCAGGGAGGAACCGGACAGACAAGAGACC.

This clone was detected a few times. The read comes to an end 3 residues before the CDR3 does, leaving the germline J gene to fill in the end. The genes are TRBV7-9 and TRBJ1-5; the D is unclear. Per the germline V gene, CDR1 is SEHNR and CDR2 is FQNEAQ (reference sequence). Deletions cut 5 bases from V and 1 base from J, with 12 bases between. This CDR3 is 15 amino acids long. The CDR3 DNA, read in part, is TGTGCCAGCAGCAGAGAGGGTGTCAGCAATCAGCCC. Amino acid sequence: CASSREGVSNQP. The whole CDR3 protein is CASSREGVSNQPQHF.